This TCR beta chain emerged from a study of metastatic and nonmetastatic thyroid tumors. Study-level background: It was across blood and tumor or nodule tissue from malignant and benign thyroid patients that repertoires were compared. Study-level points and caveats: Relative to benign nodules, malignant thyroid tumors were reportedly characterized by significantly elevated TCR beta diversity in blood and tumor.

Per germline, CDR1 MDHEN and CDR2 SYDVKM. The CDR3 is 13 residues long. Trimming stripped 1 base from V and 10 bases from J, with 13 bases between. Original data processing: Clinicopathological groups differed in CDR3, with these differences serving to build a distant-metastasis classifier for papillary thyroid cancer. TCRdb re-called the PCR reads via MiXCR. The authors' filters were not applied to this entry. The repertoire holds 4,500 to 5,500 clones, with more than 20% as singletons. Regarding this clone: Its target is unknown.

Until they underwent thyroid surgery, no patient had received any treatment. The clonotype originates from a male donor with papillary thyroid cancer or a benign thyroid nodule (not recorded which). Some clones in this sample may be carry-over from other donors' samples. This chain uses TRBV28 with TRBJ1-2, with D hard to call. Sequencing was performed on tumor tissue. CDR3 sequence (DNA): TGTGCCAGCAGTTTATTAGTTATCGATGTCTACACCTTC. The encoded protein is CASSLLVIDVYTF.